Each of the 28 T cell receptor beta chains below was sequenced from the same sample in a study of cytomegalovirus exposure and HLA in healthy donors. PCR involved 60 Vbeta and 13 Jbeta primers. Using immunoSEQ multiplex PCR, the repertoire was profiled, and TCRdb retains in-frame clones only, with some absent. The repertoire has under 200,000 clones, around 79% of them found once; the top ten carry 2.1%. The specimen sequenced was PBMCs. Receptor source: a man aged 35 to 55 in good health and CMV-seronegative.

The chain is built from TRBV11-2 and TRBJ2-7; possibly TRBD1 for D (6 bases). V was cut by 5 bases and J by 0 bases, with 8 bases left in between. CDR1 is SGHAT and CDR2 is FQNNGV in the germline V gene. The CDR3 covers 13 residues. Written as DNA, the CDR3 is TGTGCCAGCAGCGACAGGAGCTCCTACGAGCAGTACTTC. Translated: CASSDRSSYEQYF.

This clone was observed once. The chain uses TRBV6-5 and TRBJ1-4, with 9 bases aligning to TRBD1. The germline gives CDR1 MNHEY, CDR2 SVGAGI. Unmatched junction bases numbered 8, after V lost 8 bases and J lost 13 bases. This CDR3 comprises 12 residues. The CDR3 bases are TGTGCCAGCGGGAGGGACAGGGTGCCACTGTTTTTT. It encodes CASGRDRVPLFF.

V is TRBV6-6 and J is TRBJ1-5; possibly TRBD1 for D (6 bases). In germline, CDR1 is MNHNY, CDR2 SVGAGI (reference sequence). CDR3 length: 14 residues. CDR3 loop: CTDWGPLSNQPQHF. The CDR3 region has the DNA TGTACCGACTGGGGGCCCCTTAGCAATCAGCCCCAGCATTTT.

This chain links TRBV19 with TRBJ1-5; 7 bases fit TRBD1. Unmatched junction bases numbered 5, after V lost 4 bases and J lost 5 bases. This CDR3 has 14 amino acids. Germline lookup yields CDR1 LNHDA and CDR2 SQIVND (reference sequence). CDR3 amino acids: CASSTQGTDQPQHF. CDR3 coding DNA: TGTGCCAGTAGTACACAGGGGACGGATCAGCCCCAGCATTTT.

This clone was picked up one time. The CDR3: CASSLGGLLVGYYEQYF. The DNA of the CDR3 is TGTGCCAGCAGCTTAGGGGGACTCCTGGTCGGCTACTACGAGCAGTACTTC. The chain carries TRBV11-2 and TRBJ2-7; TRBD2 is a possible D gene (6 bases). Germline assignment: CDR1 SGHAT and CDR2 FQNNGV. Trimming pared 1 base from V and 3 bases from J, leaving 19 bases between. The length of the CDR3 is 17 residues.

This clone appeared a few times. The J gene is TRBJ1-2, the V gene TRBV14, with 8 bases that match TRBD1. The germline V gene has CDR1 SGHDN and CDR2 FVKESK. The V segment lost 2 bases and the J segment 1 base; nucleotides outside the gene matches: 0. The CDR3 consists of 14 residues. This chain's CDR3 is CASSQTGGNYGYTF. The CDR3 DNA reads as TGTGCCAGCAGCCAAACAGGGGGTAACTATGGCTACACCTTC.

The chain carries TRBV4-1 and TRBJ2-2; perhaps TRBD2 as D (6 bases). Trimming cost V 1 base and J 6 bases, with 18 bases left between them. CDR3 length: 17 amino acids. Germline CDR1 reads MGHRA; CDR2 reads YSYEKL. Here the CDR3 reads CASSQGGTGVGAGELFF. The CDR3 DNA is TGCGCCAGCAGCCAAGGGGGTACGGGAGTCGGGGCCGGGGAGCTGTTTTTT.

This clone was observed a handful of times. One end of the junction varies from germline; a read error may be responsible. The gene calls are TRBV5-5 and TRBJ1-1; TRBD1 matches 9 bases. CDR1 SGHKS and CDR2 YYEKEE come from the germline V gene (reference sequence). The CDR3 runs 15 residues. CDR3: CASSLGDRVLVEAFF. The DNA of the CDR3 is TGTGCCAGCAGTTTGGGGGACAGGGTGTTAGTTGAAGCTTTCTTT.

The chain employs TRBV6-5 and TRBJ2-7; 11 nucleotides line up with TRBD2. V gave up 5 bases and J gave up 0 bases; unmatched junction bases: 0. The CDR3 runs 14 residues. The germline CDR1 and CDR2 sequences are MNHEY and SVGAGI. CDR3 sequence (DNA): TGTGCCAGCAGTCTAGCGGGAGGCTCCTACGAGCAGTACTTC. Translation gives CASSLAGGSYEQYF.

V gene TRBV5-3 combines with J gene TRBJ2-4; 15 nucleotides agree with TRBD2. TRBV5-3 is classed as an ORF, of uncertain function. The V and J ends lost 5 bases and 13 bases, in that order; junction bases with no gene match: 4. This CDR3 spans 13 amino acids. CDR3 residues: CARRGLAGGRQYF. Here the CDR3 DNA reads TGTGCCAGAAGAGGACTAGCGGGAGGGCGACAGTACTTC.

The chain links TRBV5-1 to TRBJ2-1, with 7 bases matching TRBD2. Trimming cost V 4 bases and J 6 bases; bases outside gene matches: 13. CDR1 is SGHRS, CDR2 YFSETQ, per germline. The CDR3 consists of 16 residues. This CDR3 is CASSPGSAGDFNEQFF. Here the CDR3 DNA reads TGCGCCAGCAGCCCCGGTAGCGCGGGAGACTTCAATGAGCAGTTCTTC.

This chain connects TRBV28 to TRBJ2-7; D may be TRBD1 (5 bases). In germline, CDR1 is MDHEN, CDR2 SYDVKM. The germline V and J ends were trimmed by 3 bases and 3 bases, with 12 bases remaining between them. This CDR3 is 14 amino acids long. DNA of the CDR3: TGTGCCAGCAGTTTCCAGGGTACTAACTACGAGCAGTACTTC. Translating gives CASSFQGTNYEQYF.

This rearrangement joins TRBV7-9 to TRBJ2-5; 15 positions match TRBD2. Unmatched junction bases numbered 1, after V lost 1 base and J lost 4 bases. Germline CDR1 is SEHNR and CDR2 is FQNEAQ (reference sequence). The CDR3 loop spans 16 amino acids. CDR3 DNA sequence: TGTGCCAGCAGCTTAGAGGGACTAGCGGGAGGAGAGACCCAGTACTTC. This sequence encodes CASSLEGLAGGETQYF.

The V and J genes are TRBV7-2 and TRBJ2-7, with 8 positions matching TRBD2. V lost 4 bases and J lost 5; bases outside the gene matches: 4. Germline V gives CDR1 SGHTA, CDR2 FQGNSA. This CDR3 region has 13 residues. The CDR3 protein is CASSWTSWNEQYF. DNA of the CDR3: TGTGCCAGCAGCTGGACTAGCTGGAACGAGCAGTACTTC.

This rearrangement joins TRBV29-1 to TRBJ2-7; no clear D gene. CDR3 length equals 13 residues. Germline-derived CDR1 and CDR2 are SQVTM and ANQGSEA. Trimming stripped 6 bases from V and 6 bases from J, with 18 bases between. CDR3 region: CSVHLDLFGEQYF. In DNA form, the CDR3 reads TGCAGCGTCCACCTAGACCTTTTCGGCGAGCAGTACTTC.

The gene calls are TRBV4-1 and TRBJ2-7; 7 nucleotides line up with TRBD2. The CDR3 sequence is 14 residues long. The V gene's germline CDR1 is MGHRA and CDR2 YSYEKL. J gave up 6 bases and V 0 bases, and 5 bases lay outside the gene matches. CDR3: CASSQEGRESEQYF. CDR3 DNA: TGCGCCAGCAGCCAAGAGGGGAGGGAGAGCGAGCAGTACTTC.

This chain joins TRBV28 and TRBJ2-5; the match to TRBD2 covers 7 bases. V shed 8 bases and J 0 bases; nucleotides not matched to a gene: 3. CDR1 is MDHEN and CDR2 is SYDVKM in the germline V gene. This CDR3 is built from 13 residues. DNA of the CDR3: TGTGCCAGCTACGGGGGGTACCAAGAGACCCAGTACTTC. Translating it yields CASYGGYQETQYF.

This clone was seen a single time. Here the CDR3 reads CASRREQGGIYEQYF. The CDR3 coding sequence is TGTGCCAGCAGGCGAGAGCAGGGGGGAATCTACGAGCAGTACTTC. This chain connects TRBV6-1 to TRBJ2-7, with a tentative D call TRBD1 (7 bases). The V end lost 6 bases, the J end lost 3 bases, and 18 bases lay between the germline ends. The CDR3 covers 15 residues. Germline-derived CDR1 and CDR2 are MNHNS and SASEGT.

This clone is a singleton in its sample. The rearrangement links TRBV7-6 to TRBJ1-4, with TRBD1 identical over 7 bases. The V and J ends lost 5 bases and 8 bases, in that order; junction bases with no gene match: 14. The CDR3 extends over 16 amino acids. Germline CDR1 reads SGHVS; CDR2 reads FNYEAQ. Written as DNA, the CDR3 is TGTGCCAGCAGCCCTACAACAGAGACAGGGTCGGAAAAACTGTTTTTT. Its protein is CASSPTTETGSEKLFF.

The chain uses TRBV2 and TRBJ2-7; tentatively, D is TRBD1 (5 bases). Germline V gene lookup returns CDR1 SNHLY and CDR2 FYNNEI. The CDR3 sequence is 17 residues long. The ends were cut back, 0 bases at V and 2 bases at J, with 17 bases in the middle. CDR3 loop: CASSEALVPGPPYEQYF. For the CDR3, the DNA is TGTGCCAGCAGTGAAGCGCTGGTCCCAGGGCCCCCCTACGAGCAGTACTTC.

The table lists this clone with a count of one. J is TRBJ1-5 and V is TRBV30; D remains unclear. Trimming removed 3 bases at V and 15 bases at J, with 21 bases between. Germline CDR1 is GTSNPN and CDR2 is SVGIG (reference sequence). The CDR3 sequence is 13 residues long. In nucleotides, the CDR3 is TGTGCCTGGAGGGCGGGGTCCGGATCCGGTTGGCATTTT. It is translated as CAWRAGSGSGWHF.

The chain employs TRBV5-1 and TRBJ1-5, with TRBD1 matching over 7 bases. J lost 6 bases, V lost 1 base, and 4 bases had no gene match. The length of the CDR3 is 14 residues. Germline loops: CDR1 SGHRS, CDR2 YFSETQ. CDR3 DNA: TGCGCCAGCAGCTTGCCACAGGGGAGTCAGCCCCAGCATTTT. This encodes CASSLPQGSQPQHF.

The V and J genes are TRBV18 and TRBJ2-7; TRBD1 is a possible D gene (6 bases). V was cut by 2 bases and J by 6 bases, with 26 bases left in between. This CDR3 spans 18 amino acids. Looked up from germline, CDR1 is KGHSH and CDR2 is LQKENI. The CDR3 nucleotides are TGTGCCAGCTCACCATTACTCAATATAGGGGGTCTCCCTTCCGAGCAGTACTTC. Amino acid sequence: CASSPLLNIGGLPSEQYF.

The chain uses TRBV27 and TRBJ2-1, with 10 positions matching TRBD2. After removal of 1 base from V and 7 bases from J, the junction contained 10 bases not matched to a gene. This CDR3 contains 17 residues. The germline gives CDR1 MNHEY, CDR2 SMNVEV (reference sequence). The CDR3 protein is CASSLFSLAGGDNEQFF. Here the CDR3 DNA reads TGTGCCAGCAGTTTATTTTCTTTAGCGGGAGGAGATAATGAGCAGTTCTTC.

The J gene is TRBJ2-7, the V gene TRBV2; 8 bases are shared with TRBD1. Germline V gene lookup returns CDR1 SNHLY and CDR2 FYNNEI. With V trimmed by 9 bases and J by 11 bases, 15 bases remained unmatched. The length of the CDR3 is 13 residues. The CDR3, as DNA: TGTGCCAGTGTTTCCCGGGACAGGTTGGAGGAGTACTTC. Translating gives CASVSRDRLEEYF.

The rearrangement joins TRBV2 to TRBJ2-7; D is perhaps TRBD2 (6 bases). Germline CDR1 is SNHLY and CDR2 is FYNNEI. V was cut by 8 bases and J by 5 bases, with 19 bases left in between. CDR3 length: 14 residues. As DNA, the CDR3 is TGTGCCAGCGGTGGGACTGGCATTATAGACGAGCAGTACTTC. It translates to CASGGTGIIDEQYF.

The genes are TRBV29-1 and TRBJ1-4; 10 bases match TRBD1. CDR1 is SQVTM and CDR2 is ANQGSEA in the germline V gene. With 6 bases clipped from V and 11 bases from J, the junction kept 12 bases outside the gene matches. This CDR3 is built from 14 residues. CDR3 sequence: CSVGDRGDFGKLFF. The DNA for the CDR3 is TGCAGCGTGGGGGACAGGGGTGATTTTGGGAAACTGTTTTTT.

This clone was observed a few times. This rearrangement joins TRBV5-6 to TRBJ2-1, with 8 bases lining up with TRBD2. CDR3 size: 14 residues. Germline CDR1 and CDR2: SGHDT and YYEEEE. The V gene end was trimmed by 3 bases and the J gene end by 7 bases; junction bases not matched to a gene: 6. The CDR3 is CASSWGGLVNEQFF. The CDR3 DNA follows: TGTGCCAGCAGCTGGGGGGGACTAGTGAATGAGCAGTTCTTC.